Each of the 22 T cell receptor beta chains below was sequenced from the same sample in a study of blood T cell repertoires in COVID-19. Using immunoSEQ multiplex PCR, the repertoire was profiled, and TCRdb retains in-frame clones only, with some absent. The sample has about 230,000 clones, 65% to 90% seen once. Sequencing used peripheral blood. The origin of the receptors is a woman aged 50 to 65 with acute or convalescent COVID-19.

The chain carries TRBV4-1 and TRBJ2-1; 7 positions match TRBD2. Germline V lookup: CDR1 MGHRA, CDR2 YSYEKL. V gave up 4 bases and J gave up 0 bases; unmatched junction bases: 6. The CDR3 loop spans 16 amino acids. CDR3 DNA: TGCGCCAGCAGCCGCCTTACGGGGGGCTCCTACAATGAGCAGTTCTTC. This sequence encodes CASSRLTGGSYNEQFF.

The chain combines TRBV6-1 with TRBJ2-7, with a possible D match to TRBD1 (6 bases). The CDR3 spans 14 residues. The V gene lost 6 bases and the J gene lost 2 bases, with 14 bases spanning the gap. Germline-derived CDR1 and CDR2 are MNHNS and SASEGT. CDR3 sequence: CASRDQGSTYEQYF. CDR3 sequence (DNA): TGTGCCAGCAGAGACCAGGGGAGTACCTACGAGCAGTACTTC.

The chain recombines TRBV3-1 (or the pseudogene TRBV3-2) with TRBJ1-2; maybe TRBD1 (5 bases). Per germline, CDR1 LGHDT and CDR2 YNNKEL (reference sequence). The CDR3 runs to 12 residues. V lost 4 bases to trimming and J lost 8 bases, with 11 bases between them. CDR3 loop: CASSPGVWGYTF. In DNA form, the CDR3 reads TGTGCCAGCAGCCCGGGGGTTTGGGGCTACACCTTC.

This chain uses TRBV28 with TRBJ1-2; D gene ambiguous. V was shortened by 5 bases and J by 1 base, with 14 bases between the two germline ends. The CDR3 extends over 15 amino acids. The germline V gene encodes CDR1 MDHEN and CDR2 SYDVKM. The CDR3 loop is CASSPSSLNNYGYTF. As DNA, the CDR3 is TGTGCCAGCAGTCCCAGTTCCCTGAATAACTATGGCTACACCTTC.

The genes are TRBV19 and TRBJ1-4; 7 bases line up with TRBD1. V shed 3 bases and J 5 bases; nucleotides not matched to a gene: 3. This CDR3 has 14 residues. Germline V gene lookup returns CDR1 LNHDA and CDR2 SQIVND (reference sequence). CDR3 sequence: CASSIEDRNEKLFF. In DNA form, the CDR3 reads TGTGCCAGTAGTATCGAGGACAGGAATGAAAAACTGTTTTTT.

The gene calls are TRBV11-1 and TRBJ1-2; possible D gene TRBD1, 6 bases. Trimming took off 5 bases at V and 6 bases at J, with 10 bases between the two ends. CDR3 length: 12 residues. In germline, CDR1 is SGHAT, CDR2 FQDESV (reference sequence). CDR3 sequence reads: CASSRQDDGYTF. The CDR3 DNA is TGTGCCAGCAGCCGACAGGATGATGGCTACACCTTC.

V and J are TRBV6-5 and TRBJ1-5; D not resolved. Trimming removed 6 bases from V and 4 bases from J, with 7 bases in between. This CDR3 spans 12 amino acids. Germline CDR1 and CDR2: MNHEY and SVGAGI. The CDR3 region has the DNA TGTGCCAGCAGGTACGAGAATCAGCCCCAGCATTTT. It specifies CASRYENQPQHF.

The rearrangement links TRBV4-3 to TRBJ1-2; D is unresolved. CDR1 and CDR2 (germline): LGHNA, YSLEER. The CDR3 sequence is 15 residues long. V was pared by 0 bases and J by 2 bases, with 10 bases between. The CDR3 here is CASSQEAVGNYGYTF. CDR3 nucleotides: TGCGCCAGCAGCCAAGAGGCTGTCGGGAACTATGGCTACACCTTC.

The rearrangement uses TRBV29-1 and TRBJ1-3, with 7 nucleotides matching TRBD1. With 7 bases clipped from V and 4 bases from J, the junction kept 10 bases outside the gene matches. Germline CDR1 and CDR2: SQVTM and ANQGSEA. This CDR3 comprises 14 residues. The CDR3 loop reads CSAQVGQYGNTIYF. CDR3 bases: TGCAGCGCCCAAGTGGGACAGTACGGAAACACCATATATTTT.

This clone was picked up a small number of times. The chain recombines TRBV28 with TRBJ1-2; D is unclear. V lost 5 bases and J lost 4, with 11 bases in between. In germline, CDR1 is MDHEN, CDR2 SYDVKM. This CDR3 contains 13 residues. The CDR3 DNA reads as TGTGCCAGCAGTCGAGACATACTCTATGGCTACACCTTC. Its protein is CASSRDILYGYTF.

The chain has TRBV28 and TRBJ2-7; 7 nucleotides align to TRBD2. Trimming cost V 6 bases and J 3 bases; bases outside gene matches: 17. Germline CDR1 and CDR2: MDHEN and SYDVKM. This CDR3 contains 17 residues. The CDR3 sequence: CASSPLGGWGKSYEQYF. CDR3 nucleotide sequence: TGTGCCAGCAGCCCTCTCGGGGGGTGGGGGAAAAGCTACGAGCAGTACTTC. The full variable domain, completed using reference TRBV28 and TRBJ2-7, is DVKVTQSSRYLVKRTGEKVFLECVQDMDHENMFWYRQDPGLGLRLIYFSYDVKMKEKGDIPEGYSVSREKKERFSLILESASTNQTSMYLCASSPLGGWGKSYEQYFGPGTRLTVT.

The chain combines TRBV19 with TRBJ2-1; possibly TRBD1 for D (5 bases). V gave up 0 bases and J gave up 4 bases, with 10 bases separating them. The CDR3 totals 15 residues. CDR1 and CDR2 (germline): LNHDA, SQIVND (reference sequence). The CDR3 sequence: CASSIEAGPYNEQFF. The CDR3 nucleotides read TGTGCCAGTAGTATAGAGGCAGGGCCGTACAATGAGCAGTTCTTC.

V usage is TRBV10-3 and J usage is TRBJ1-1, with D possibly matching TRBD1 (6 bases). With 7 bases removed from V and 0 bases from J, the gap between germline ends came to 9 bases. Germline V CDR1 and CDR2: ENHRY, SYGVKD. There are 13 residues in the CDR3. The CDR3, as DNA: TGTGCCATCACCGGACAGATGAACACTGAAGCTTTCTTT. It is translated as CAITGQMNTEAFF.

CDR3 residues: CASSLQLENTEAFF. In DNA form, the CDR3 reads TGTGCCAGCAGTTTACAATTAGAGAACACTGAAGCTTTCTTT. The V gene is TRBV27, the J gene TRBJ1-1; D is uncertain. CDR3 length: 14 amino acids. V dropped 2 bases and J dropped 1 base, with 8 bases sitting between them. Germline-derived CDR1 and CDR2 are MNHEY and SMNVEV (reference sequence).

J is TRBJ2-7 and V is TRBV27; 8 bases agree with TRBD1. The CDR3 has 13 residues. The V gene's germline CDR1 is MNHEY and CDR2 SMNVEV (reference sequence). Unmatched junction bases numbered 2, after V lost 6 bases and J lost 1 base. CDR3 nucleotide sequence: TGTGCCAGCAGACGGACAGGGTCCTACGAGCAGTACTTC. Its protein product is CASRRTGSYEQYF.

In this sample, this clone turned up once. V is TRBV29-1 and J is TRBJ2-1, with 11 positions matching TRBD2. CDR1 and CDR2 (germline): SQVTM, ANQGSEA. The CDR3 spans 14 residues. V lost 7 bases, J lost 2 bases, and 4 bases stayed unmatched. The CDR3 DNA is TGCAGCGCTCTAGCGGGGGGACCCTACAATGAGCAGTTCTTC. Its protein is CSALAGGPYNEQFF.

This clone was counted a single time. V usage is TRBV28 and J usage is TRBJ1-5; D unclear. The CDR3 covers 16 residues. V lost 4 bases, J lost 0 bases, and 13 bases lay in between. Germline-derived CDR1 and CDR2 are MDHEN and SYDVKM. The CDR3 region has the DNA TGTGCCAGCAGTTCGCCACAGCTATATAGCAATCAGCCCCAGCATTTT. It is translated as CASSSPQLYSNQPQHF.

The CDR3 spells CASSLSLAGGTDTQYF. CDR3 coding DNA: TGTGCCAGCAGCTTAAGCCTAGCGGGGGGCACAGATACGCAGTATTTT. This rearrangement joins TRBV7-3 to TRBJ2-3, with 10 bases that match TRBD2. Germline assignment: CDR1 SGHTA and CDR2 FQGTGA. This CDR3 spans 16 amino acids. The junction had 2 bases not matched to a gene; V was cut back by 1 base and J by 1 base.

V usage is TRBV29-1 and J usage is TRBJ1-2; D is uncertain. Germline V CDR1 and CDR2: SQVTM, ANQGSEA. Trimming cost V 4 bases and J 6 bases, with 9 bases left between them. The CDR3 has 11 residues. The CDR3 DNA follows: TGCAGCGTTGTGGCCTCCGATGGCTACACCTTC. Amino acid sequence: CSVVASDGYTF. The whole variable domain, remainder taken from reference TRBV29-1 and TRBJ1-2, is SAVISQKPSRDICQRGTSLTIQCQVDSQVTMMFWYRQQPGQSLTLIATANQGSEATYESGFVIDKFPISRPNLTFSTLTVSNMSPEDSSIYLCSVVASDGYTFGSGTRLTVV.

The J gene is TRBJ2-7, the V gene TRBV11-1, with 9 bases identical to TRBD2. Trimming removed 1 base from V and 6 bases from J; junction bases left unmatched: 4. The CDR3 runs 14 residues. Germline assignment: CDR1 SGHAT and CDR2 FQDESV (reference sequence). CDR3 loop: CASSLDLAGLEQYF. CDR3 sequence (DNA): TGTGCCAGCAGCTTAGACCTAGCGGGACTCGAGCAGTACTTC.

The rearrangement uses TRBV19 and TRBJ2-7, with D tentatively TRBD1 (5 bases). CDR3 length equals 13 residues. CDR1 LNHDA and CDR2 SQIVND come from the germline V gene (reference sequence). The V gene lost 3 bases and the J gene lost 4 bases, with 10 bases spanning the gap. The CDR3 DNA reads TGTGCCAGTAGTATTCGTAGGGGATACGAGCAGTACTTC. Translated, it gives CASSIRRGYEQYF.

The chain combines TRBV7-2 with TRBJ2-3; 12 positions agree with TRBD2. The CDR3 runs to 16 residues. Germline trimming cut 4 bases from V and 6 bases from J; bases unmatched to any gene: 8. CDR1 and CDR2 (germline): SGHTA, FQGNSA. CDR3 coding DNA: TGTGCCAGCAGCTCTAGCGGGGGGGCCCATATGGATACGCAGTATTTT. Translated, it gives CASSSSGGAHMDTQYF.